These 30 T cell receptor beta chains came from one sample sequenced in a study of cytomegalovirus exposure and HLA in healthy donors. Sequenced by immunoSEQ multiplex PCR; TCRdb stores in-frame clones only, minus some. This table holds 90,000 to 130,000 clones, about 94% found once. Source material: PBMCs. The receptor source for this set is a woman aged 18-35 years in good health and CMV-seronegative.

The V and J genes are TRBV28 and TRBJ1-3, with D perhaps matching TRBD1 (5 bases). Germline V gene sequence: CDR1 MDHEN, CDR2 SYDVKM. Trimming cost V 8 bases and J 1 base, with 21 bases left between them. The CDR3 runs 17 residues. CDR3 protein: CASGAAGVGMSGNTIYF. DNA for the CDR3: TGTGCCAGCGGGGCTGCGGGGGTGGGCATGTCTGGAAACACCATATATTTT. Full variable domain (rest looked up from reference TRBV28 and TRBJ1-3): DVKVTQSSRYLVKRTGEKVFLECVQDMDHENMFWYRQDPGLGLRLIYFSYDVKMKEKGDIPEGYSVSREKKERFSLILESASTNQTSMYLCASGAAGVGMSGNTIYFGEGSWLTVV.

The V call is TRBV28, the J call TRBJ1-2; the D gene is possibly TRBD1 (5 bases). From germline, CDR1 is MDHEN and CDR2 SYDVKM. The V gene lost 7 bases and the J gene lost 4 bases, with 10 bases spanning the gap. The CDR3 loop spans 12 amino acids. The CDR3 is CASTATGYGYTF. The DNA of the CDR3 is TGTGCCAGCACGGCAACAGGCTATGGCTACACCTTC.

This chain connects TRBV18 to TRBJ1-5; D possibly corresponds to TRBD1 (6 bases). Germline CDR1 reads KGHSH; CDR2 reads LQKENI. The ends were cut back, 6 bases at V and 3 bases at J, with 24 bases in the middle. This CDR3 is 18 amino acids long. In DNA form, the CDR3 reads TGTGCCAGCTCGACTTTTGGGACAAGGGGAATTGACAATCAGCCCCAGCATTTT. Protein: CASSTFGTRGIDNQPQHF. The full variable domain, rest sourced from reference TRBV18 and TRBJ1-5, is NAGVMQNPRHLVRRRGQEARLRCSPMKGHSHVYWYRQLPEEGLKFMVYLQKENIIDESGMPKERFSAEFPKEGPSILRIQQVVRGDSAAYFCASSTFGTRGIDNQPQHFGDGTRLSIL.

The CDR3 is CASTLDRVNNSPLHF. The DNA for the CDR3 is TGTGCCAGCACCTTGGACAGGGTAAATAATTCACCCCTCCACTTT. The rearrangement joins TRBV28 to TRBJ1-6; 8 bases are a match to TRBD1. Unmatched junction bases numbered 7, after V lost 7 bases and J lost 5 bases. The CDR3 has 15 amino acids. Germline V lookup: CDR1 MDHEN, CDR2 SYDVKM.

The V gene is TRBV5-1, the J gene TRBJ1-3; D may be TRBD1 (6 bases). V was cut by 4 bases and J by 4 bases, with 15 bases left in between. The CDR3 is 15 amino acids. Germline values: CDR1 SGHRS, CDR2 YFSETQ. The CDR3 DNA reads TGCGCCAGCAGCCTCGTCGCAGGGGAAGGAAACACCATATATTTT. Its translation is CASSLVAGEGNTIYF.

The chain employs TRBV28 and TRBJ1-5; TRBD1 is a possible D gene (5 bases). V lost 8 bases and J 2 bases, leaving 13 bases between the germline ends. The CDR3 contains 14 residues. Germline-derived CDR1 and CDR2 are MDHEN and SYDVKM. CDR3: CASHHGGGNQPQHF. The CDR3 bases are TGTGCCAGCCACCACGGGGGAGGCAATCAGCCCCAGCATTTT.

The V and J genes are TRBV7-9 and TRBJ2-2, with 10 nucleotides matching TRBD1. Trimming removed 5 bases from V and 4 bases from J; junction bases left unmatched: 7. Germline assignment: CDR1 SEHNR and CDR2 FQNEAQ (reference sequence). The CDR3 is 16 residues long. This chain's CDR3 is CASSLDRGQGTGELFF. CDR3 DNA: TGTGCCAGCAGCCTCGACAGGGGGCAGGGCACCGGGGAGCTGTTTTTT.

This rearrangement joins TRBV5-4 to TRBJ1-6, with D unclear. Trimming shortened V by 2 bases and J by 7 bases, and 7 bases separated the two germline ends. Germline CDR1 SGHNT, CDR2 YYREEE (reference sequence). The CDR3 length is 13 residues. This CDR3 is CASSFLANSPLHF. The DNA of the CDR3 is TGTGCCAGCAGCTTCTTGGCCAATTCACCCCTCCACTTT.

The chain carries TRBV28 and TRBJ1-3; D is ambiguous. The CDR3 has 15 amino acids. Germline V gene sequence: CDR1 MDHEN, CDR2 SYDVKM. Trimming removed 6 bases from V and 0 bases from J, with 12 bases in between. The CDR3, as DNA: TGTGCCAGCAGCCCTCCCCGGGGCTCTGGAAACACCATATATTTT. Amino acids: CASSPPRGSGNTIYF.

The V and J genes are TRBV27 and TRBJ2-7, with 8 bases that match TRBD1. CDR3 length: 13 residues. CDR1 is MNHEY and CDR2 is SMNVEV in the germline V gene (reference sequence). V lost 5 bases and J lost 6; bases outside the gene matches: 6. CDR3 sequence reads: CASSLTDRVEQYF. For the CDR3, the DNA is TGTGCCAGCAGTCTAACGGACAGGGTCGAGCAGTACTTC.

This chain joins TRBV4-3 and TRBJ2-3; D is perhaps TRBD2 (7 bases). The V gene's germline CDR1 is LGHNA and CDR2 YSLEER. V lost 0 bases and J 6 bases, leaving 25 bases between the germline ends. There are 19 residues in the CDR3. CDR3 residues: CASSQDLGWGRAGADTQYF. As DNA, the CDR3 is TGCGCCAGCAGCCAAGATCTAGGTTGGGGCAGGGCGGGGGCCGATACGCAGTATTTT.

This rearrangement joins TRBV5-1 to TRBJ2-3; 10 positions agree with TRBD1. The germline CDR1 and CDR2 sequences are SGHRS and YFSETQ. V dropped 3 bases and J dropped 6; count of bases not matched to a gene: 10. The CDR3 has 16 residues. CDR3 bases: TGCGCCAGCAGCTACAACGCCGGGACAGGGGTTGATACGCAGTATTTT. Amino acid sequence: CASSYNAGTGVDTQYF.

J is TRBJ1-5 and V is TRBV7-2; D remains unclear. CDR1 and CDR2 from the germline V gene are SGHTA and FQGNSA. The CDR3 extends over 15 amino acids. Deletions cut 3 bases from V and 3 bases from J, with 12 bases between. CDR3 sequence (DNA): TGTGCCAGCAGCTTCTTTGAGGCGCCCAATCAGCCCCAGCATTTT. Translating gives CASSFFEAPNQPQHF.

The V call is TRBV19, the J call TRBJ1-4; 7 positions agree with TRBD1. The V gene's germline CDR1 is LNHDA and CDR2 SQIVND (reference sequence). The trim removed 6 bases at V and 11 bases at J, leaving 15 bases unmatched. CDR3 size: 15 residues. The CDR3 DNA reads TGTGCCAGTAGCAACCCCGGACAGGCCCGGGGTAAACTGTTTTTT. The encoded protein is CASSNPGQARGKLFF.

V is TRBV6-5 and J is TRBJ1-1; D is possibly TRBD1 (6 bases). Germline-derived CDR1 and CDR2 are MNHEY and SVGAGI. V was pared by 4 bases and J by 5 bases, with 11 bases between. The CDR3 extends over 13 amino acids. The DNA of the CDR3 is TGTGCCAGCAGTTGGACAGAAGGAACTGAAGCTTTCTTT. This codes for CASSWTEGTEAFF.

The chain carries TRBV6-5 and TRBJ2-5, with 8 nucleotides matching TRBD2. The trim removed 0 bases at V and 9 bases at J, leaving 12 bases unmatched. The CDR3 runs 16 residues. Germline-derived CDR1 and CDR2 are MNHEY and SVGAGI. The chain's CDR3 is CASSYSSRATGGAQYF. In DNA, the CDR3 is TGTGCCAGCAGTTACTCCTCTAGGGCTACGGGGGGGGCCCAGTACTTC.

This chain links TRBV27 with TRBJ1-6, with no clear D. V was cut by 3 bases and J by 4 bases, with 16 bases left in between. Germline CDR1 reads MNHEY; CDR2 reads SMNVEV (reference sequence). The CDR3 extends over 17 amino acids. As DNA, the CDR3 is TGTGCCAGCAGTTTTGGACCGTGGGGAGGATATAATTCACCCCTCCACTTT. Translated, it gives CASSFGPWGGYNSPLHF.

The V call is TRBV27, the J call TRBJ1-5; TRBD1 might be the D (6 bases). The CDR3 sequence is 16 residues long. V was shortened by 3 bases and J by 0 bases, with 12 bases between the two germline ends. CDR1 and CDR2 (germline): MNHEY, SMNVEV (reference sequence). CDR3 region: CASSLAGAYSNQPQHF. Here the CDR3 DNA reads TGTGCCAGCAGTTTGGCAGGGGCTTATAGCAATCAGCCCCAGCATTTT.

The chain has TRBV30 and TRBJ1-5; D not certain. The CDR3 is made up of 15 amino acids. V was cut by 3 bases and J by 0 bases, with 12 bases left in between. Germline values: CDR1 GTSNPN, CDR2 SVGIG (reference sequence). DNA of the CDR3: TGTGCCTGGAGCACGGGTTCATATAGCAATCAGCCCCAGCATTTT. This encodes CAWSTGSYSNQPQHF.

The chain combines TRBV7-9 with TRBJ2-7; D remains unclear. V shed 4 bases and J shed 2 bases, with 12 bases lying between them. The germline V gene encodes CDR1 SEHNR and CDR2 FQNEAQ (reference sequence). CDR3 length: 14 residues. In DNA, the CDR3 is TGTGCCAGCAGCTCATCGCAACTTCCCTACGAGCAGTACTTC. This codes for CASSSSQLPYEQYF.

The chain links TRBV25-1 to TRBJ1-1, with a weak D call TRBD1 (5 bases). V was shortened by 5 bases and J by 3 bases, with 13 bases between the two germline ends. There are 14 residues in the CDR3. From germline, CDR1 is MGHDK and CDR2 SYGVNS. CDR3 DNA sequence: TGTGCCAGCAGTCCGCAGGGTAAGGACACTGAAGCTTTCTTT. It yields the protein CASSPQGKDTEAFF. Combining the CDR3 with reference TRBV25-1 and TRBJ1-1 gives the whole variable domain EADIYQTPRYLVIGTGKKITLECSQTMGHDKMYWYQQDPGMELHLIHYSYGVNSTEKGDLSSESTVSRIRTEHFPLTLESARPSHTSQYLCASSPQGKDTEAFFGQGTRLTVV.

The rearrangement links TRBV4-2 to TRBJ2-5; TRBD2 matches at 16 bases. Per the germline V gene, CDR1 is LGHNA and CDR2 is YNFKEQ. This CDR3 spans 17 amino acids. V was clipped by 3 bases and J by 5 bases; unmatched bases: 6. CDR3 sequence: CASSQGTSGGAGETQYF. CDR3 nucleotide sequence: TGTGCCAGCAGCCAGGGGACTAGCGGGGGGGCCGGGGAGACCCAGTACTTC.

This chain joins TRBV2 and TRBJ2-5, with 12 bases matching TRBD2. V shed 8 bases, J shed 2 bases, and the junction held 3 bases outside the gene matches. Germline V lookup: CDR1 SNHLY, CDR2 FYNNEI. The CDR3 runs 14 residues. The CDR3 is CASSTSGGQETQYF. In nucleotides, the CDR3 is TGTGCCAGCTCGACTAGCGGGGGTCAAGAGACCCAGTACTTC.

The V gene is TRBV30, the J gene TRBJ1-4; perhaps TRBD1 as D (5 bases). Trimming pared 5 bases from V and 6 bases from J, leaving 10 bases between. The length of the CDR3 is 12 residues. From germline, CDR1 is GTSNPN and CDR2 SVGIG (reference sequence). CDR3 loop: CAWWAGDEKLFF. In DNA form, the CDR3 reads TGTGCCTGGTGGGCGGGGGATGAAAAACTGTTTTTT.

The chain carries TRBV28 and TRBJ2-1; TRBD2 is a possible D gene (6 bases). Looked up from germline, CDR1 is MDHEN and CDR2 is SYDVKM. V lost 2 bases, J lost 4 bases, and 12 bases lay in between. The CDR3 contains 15 residues. The CDR3 protein is CASSLAPRGYNEQFF. The CDR3 DNA is TGTGCCAGCAGTTTAGCCCCCCGGGGGTACAATGAGCAGTTCTTC. The full variable domain, with the rest looked up from reference TRBV28 and TRBJ2-1, is DVKVTQSSRYLVKRTGEKVFLECVQDMDHENMFWYRQDPGLGLRLIYFSYDVKMKEKGDIPEGYSVSREKKERFSLILESASTNQTSMYLCASSLAPRGYNEQFFGPGTRLTVL.

This chain joins TRBV29-1 and TRBJ1-1; D is perhaps TRBD1 (6 bases). CDR3 length: 15 residues. The germline V and J ends were trimmed by 6 bases and 1 base, with 18 bases remaining between them. The germline gives CDR1 SQVTM, CDR2 ANQGSEA. The CDR3 sequence: CSVNTRGGKNTEAFF. The CDR3, as DNA: TGCAGCGTCAACACCAGGGGAGGGAAGAACACTGAAGCTTTCTTT.

CDR3 sequence reads: CASSLVINEQFF. In nucleotides, the CDR3 is TGCGCCAGCAGCTTGGTAATCAATGAGCAGTTCTTC. The chain is built from TRBV5-1 and TRBJ2-1; no firm D call. The CDR3 covers 12 residues. Germline CDR1 and CDR2: SGHRS and YFSETQ. Trimming took off 0 bases at V and 6 bases at J, with 4 bases between the two ends.

With respect to this clone: The DNA is left out, because the CDR3 cannot be placed on it with certainty; the CDR3 is given as TCRdb lists it. The rearrangement links TRBV6-5 to TRBJ2-7; the table's D call, TRBD1, has no DNA check behind it. The length of the CDR3 is 16 amino acids, counting both ends. CDR1 is MNHEY and CDR2 is SVGAGI in the germline V gene. The CDR3 sequence: CASSYSGDSLSWEQYF.

This rearrangement joins TRBV4-1 to TRBJ2-1, with 8 bases matching TRBD2. The CDR3 extends over 15 amino acids. Trimming removed 4 bases from V and 3 bases from J; junction bases left unmatched: 5. The germline V gene has CDR1 MGHRA and CDR2 YSYEKL. CDR3 protein: CASSPERGLYNEQFF. The CDR3 DNA follows: TGCGCCAGCAGCCCAGAGCGGGGGCTCTACAATGAGCAGTTCTTC.

This clone occurred once. The chain links TRBV28 to TRBJ2-7; 8 bases line up with TRBD1. V lost 4 bases and J lost 0; bases outside the gene matches: 11. CDR1 and CDR2 from the germline V gene are MDHEN and SYDVKM. The CDR3 is made up of 17 amino acids. The CDR3 region has the DNA TGTGCCAGCAGTTCCCCCTTTAGGACAGGGAACTCCTACGAGCAGTACTTC. Encoded protein: CASSSPFRTGNSYEQYF. Full variable domain (remainder filled in from reference TRBV28 and TRBJ2-7): DVKVTQSSRYLVKRTGEKVFLECVQDMDHENMFWYRQDPGLGLRLIYFSYDVKMKEKGDIPEGYSVSREKKERFSLILESASTNQTSMYLCASSSPFRTGNSYEQYFGPGTRLTVT.